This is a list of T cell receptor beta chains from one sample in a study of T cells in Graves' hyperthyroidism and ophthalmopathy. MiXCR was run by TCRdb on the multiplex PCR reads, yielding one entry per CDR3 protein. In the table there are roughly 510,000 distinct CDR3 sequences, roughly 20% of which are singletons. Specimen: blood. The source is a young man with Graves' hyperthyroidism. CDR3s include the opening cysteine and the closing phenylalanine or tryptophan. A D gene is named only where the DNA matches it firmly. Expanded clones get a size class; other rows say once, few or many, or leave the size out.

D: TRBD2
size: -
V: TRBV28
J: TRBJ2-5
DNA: TGTGCCAGTAGCCGAAACCTCAGGCGGGGGGGGCAAGAGACCCAGTACTTC
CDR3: CASSRNLRRGGQETQYF

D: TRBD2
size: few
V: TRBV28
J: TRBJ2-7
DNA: TGTGCCAGCAGTCTCGCAACTAGCGGGAGTGCCTACGAGCAGTACTTC
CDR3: CASSLATSGSAYEQYF

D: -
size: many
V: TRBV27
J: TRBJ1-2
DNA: TGTGCCAGCAGTTTAATTTGGGGGGGCGCAAACTATGGCTACACCTTC
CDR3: CASSLIWGGANYGYTF

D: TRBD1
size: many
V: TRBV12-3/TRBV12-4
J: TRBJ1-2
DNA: TGTGCCACCGGGGAGTCGAGGGGGCGACAGGGCTACACCTTC
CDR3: CATGESRGRQGYTF

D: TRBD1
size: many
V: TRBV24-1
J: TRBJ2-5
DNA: TGTGCCACCAGTGATCCGGGACAGGGTGGAGAGACCCAGTACTTC
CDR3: CATSDPGQGGETQYF

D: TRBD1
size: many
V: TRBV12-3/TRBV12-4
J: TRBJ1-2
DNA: TGTGCCAGCAGTTCCGACAGGGTAGGGTATGGCTACACCTTC
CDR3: CASSSDRVGYGYTF

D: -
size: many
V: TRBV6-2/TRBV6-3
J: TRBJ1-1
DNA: TGTGCCAGCAGTCACGAAGGACGTCGGGGAACTGAAGCTTTCTTT
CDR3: CASSHEGRRGTEAFF

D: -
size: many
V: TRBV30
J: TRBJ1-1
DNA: TGTGCCTGGAGTGTATGGGGGTCCACTGAAGCTTTCTTT
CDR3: CAWSVWGSTEAFF

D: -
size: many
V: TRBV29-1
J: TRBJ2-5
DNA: TGCAGCGTTGCGGGGCGCCTTGGGGAGACCCAGTACTTC
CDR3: CSVAGRLGETQYF

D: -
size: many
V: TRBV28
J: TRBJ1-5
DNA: TGTGCCAGCAGGGATGCCAATCAGCCCCAGCATTTT
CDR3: CASRDANQPQHF

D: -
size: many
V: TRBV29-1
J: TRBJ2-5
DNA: TGCAGCGTTGAGGGGGCAGGGGAGACCCAGTACTTC
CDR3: CSVEGAGETQYF

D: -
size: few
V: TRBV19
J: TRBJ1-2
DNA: TGTGCCAGTAGTCACGGGATCTATGGCTACACCTTC
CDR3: CASSHGIYGYTF

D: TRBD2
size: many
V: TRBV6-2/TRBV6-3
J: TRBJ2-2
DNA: TGTGCCAGCAGTTTACTAGCGGGGGGCGTCGCCGGGGAGCTGTTTTTT
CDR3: CASSLLAGGVAGELFF

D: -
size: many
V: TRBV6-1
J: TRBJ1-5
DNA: TGTGCCAGCAGCGACCGACAGCTAAATCAGCCCCAGCATTTT
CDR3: CASSDRQLNQPQHF

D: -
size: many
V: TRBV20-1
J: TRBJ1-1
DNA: TGCAGTGCTAGAGCTCCCTCATCCGAAGCTTTCTTT
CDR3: CSARAPSSEAFF

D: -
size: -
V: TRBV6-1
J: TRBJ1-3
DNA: TGTGCCAGCAGGTTCAGCTCTGGAAACACCATATATTTT
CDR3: CASRFSSGNTIYF